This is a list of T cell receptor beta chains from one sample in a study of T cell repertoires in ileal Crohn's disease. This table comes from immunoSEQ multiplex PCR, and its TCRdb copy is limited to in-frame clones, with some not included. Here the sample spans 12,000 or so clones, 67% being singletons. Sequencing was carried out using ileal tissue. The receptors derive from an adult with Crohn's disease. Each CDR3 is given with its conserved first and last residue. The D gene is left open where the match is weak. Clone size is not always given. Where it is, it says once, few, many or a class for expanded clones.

CDR3aa: CASSPGTGHYEQYF
CDR3nt: TGTGCCAGCAGTCCCGGGACAGGCCACTACGAGCAGTACTTC
abundance: .
v_gene: TRBV27
j_gene: TRBJ2-7
d_gene: TRBD1

CDR3aa: CATATGSGGNTIYF
CDR3nt: TGTGCCACCGCGACAGGGTCTGGTGGAAACACCATATATTTT
abundance: .
v_gene: TRBV19
j_gene: TRBJ1-3
d_gene: TRBD1

CDR3aa: CASNWNRGNQPQHF
CDR3nt: TGTGCCAGCAACTGGAACAGGGGCAATCAGCCCCAGCATTTT
abundance: .
v_gene: TRBV6-1
j_gene: TRBJ1-5
d_gene: .

CDR3aa: CASSDWNTEAFF
CDR3nt: TGTGCCAGCAGTGACTGGAACACTGAAGCTTTCTTT
abundance: few
v_gene: TRBV6-5
j_gene: TRBJ1-1
d_gene: .

CDR3aa: CASSLGASGANVLTF
CDR3nt: TGTGCCAGCAGCCTAGGGGCCTCTGGGGCCAACGTCCTGACTTTC
abundance: .
v_gene: TRBV7-2
j_gene: TRBJ2-6
d_gene: .

CDR3aa: CASSPGQMNTEAFF
CDR3nt: TGTGCCAGTAGTCCGGGTCAAATGAACACTGAAGCTTTCTTT
abundance: few
v_gene: TRBV19
j_gene: TRBJ1-1
d_gene: .

CDR3aa: CASSFTGQGQPQHF
CDR3nt: TGTGCCAGCAGCTTTACGGGACAGGGTCAGCCCCAGCATTTT
abundance: .
v_gene: TRBV7-2
j_gene: TRBJ1-5
d_gene: TRBD1

CDR3aa: CASSVQGDHGYTF
CDR3nt: TGTGCCAGTAGTGTCCAGGGAGACCATGGCTACACCTTC
abundance: .
v_gene: TRBV19
j_gene: TRBJ1-2
d_gene: .

CDR3aa: CASSYSAGGVYEQYF
CDR3nt: TGTGCCAGCAGTTACTCTGCGGGGGGGGTCTACGAGCAGTACTTC
abundance: .
v_gene: TRBV6-5
j_gene: TRBJ2-7
d_gene: TRBD2

CDR3aa: CASGGLAGATDTQYF
CDR3nt: TGTGCCAGCGGGGGACTAGCGGGGGCTACAGATACGCAGTATTTT
abundance: .
v_gene: TRBV11-2
j_gene: TRBJ2-3
d_gene: TRBD2

CDR3aa: CASSVSRDKTGELFF
CDR3nt: TGTGCCAGCTCAGTATCCCGGGACAAGACCGGGGAGCTGTTTTTT
abundance: .
v_gene: TRBV18
j_gene: TRBJ2-2
d_gene: .

CDR3aa: CAWGTTTTQHF
CDR3nt: TGTGCCTGGGGGACGACAACAACACAGCATTTT
abundance: .
v_gene: TRBV30
j_gene: TRBJ1-5
d_gene: .

CDR3aa: CASSPPGQGLSYTF
CDR3nt: TGTGCCAGCAGCCCCCCGGGACAGGGGTTGAGCTACACCTTC
abundance: few
v_gene: TRBV5-8
j_gene: TRBJ1-2
d_gene: TRBD1

CDR3aa: CASSHGQGGAYEQYF
CDR3nt: TGTGCCAGCAGCCACGGACAGGGAGGAGCCTACGAGCAGTACTTC
abundance: few
v_gene: TRBV7-2
j_gene: TRBJ2-7
d_gene: TRBD1

CDR3aa: CASGGMNTEAFF
CDR3nt: TGTGCCAGCGGAGGGATGAACACTGAAGCTTTCTTT
abundance: .
v_gene: TRBV5-6
j_gene: TRBJ1-1
d_gene: .

CDR3aa: CASSRERANTGELFF
CDR3nt: TGTGCCAGTAGTCGAGAGCGGGCGAACACCGGGGAGCTGTTTTTT
abundance: .
v_gene: TRBV19
j_gene: TRBJ2-2
d_gene: .

CDR3aa: CASSLAGQNTGELFF
CDR3nt: TGCGCCAGCAGCTTGGCGGGACAGAACACCGGGGAGCTGTTTTTT
abundance: medium-sized
v_gene: TRBV5-1
j_gene: TRBJ2-2
d_gene: .

CDR3aa: CSVVEGESEAFF
CDR3nt: TGCAGCGTTGTTGAGGGGGAATCTGAAGCTTTCTTT
abundance: .
v_gene: TRBV29-1
j_gene: TRBJ1-1
d_gene: .

CDR3aa: CASSQRRLGETINEKLFF
CDR3nt: TGCGCCAGCAGCCAGAGACGACTGGGGGAAACGATTAATGAAAAACTGTTTTTT
abundance: .
v_gene: TRBV4-1
j_gene: TRBJ1-4
d_gene: .

CDR3aa: CASSLGDGTYEQYF
CDR3nt: TGTGCCAGCAGCTTAGGTGACGGAACCTACGAGCAGTACTTC
abundance: .
v_gene: TRBV11-2
j_gene: TRBJ2-7
d_gene: .

CDR3aa: CASSLDYTPWGYGYTF
CDR3nt: TGTGCCAGCAGCTTGGACTACACCCCCTGGGGCTATGGCTACACCTTC
abundance: .
v_gene: TRBV5-5
j_gene: TRBJ1-2
d_gene: .

CDR3aa: CASSLGQSPHYGYTF
CDR3nt: TGTGCCAGCAGCTTAGGACAGTCTCCTCATTATGGCTACACCTTC
abundance: .
v_gene: TRBV7-9
j_gene: TRBJ1-2
d_gene: .

CDR3aa: CSVPPQQGVGNEQFF
CDR3nt: TGCAGCGTTCCGCCCCAACAGGGGGTTGGCAATGAGCAGTTCTTC
abundance: .
v_gene: TRBV29-1
j_gene: TRBJ2-1
d_gene: TRBD1

CDR3aa: CAAGSPASPLHF
CDR3nt: TGTGCCGCTGGGTCGCCCGCTTCACCCCTCCACTTT
abundance: few
v_gene: TRBV4-2
j_gene: TRBJ1-6
d_gene: .

CDR3aa: CASSEAGASSYEQYF
CDR3nt: TGTGCCAGCAGTGAAGCGGGGGCTAGCTCCTACGAGCAGTACTTC
abundance: .
v_gene: TRBV2
j_gene: TRBJ2-7
d_gene: .

CDR3aa: CAAANGYNQPQHF
CDR3nt: TGTGCAGCTGCGAACGGGTACAATCAGCCCCAGCATTTT
abundance: .
v_gene: TRBV19
j_gene: TRBJ1-5
d_gene: .

CDR3aa: CATFKWGRNTEAFF
CDR3nt: TGTGCCACTTTTAAGTGGGGCCGTAACACTGAAGCTTTCTTT
abundance: few
v_gene: TRBV27
j_gene: TRBJ1-1
d_gene: .

CDR3aa: CASRLWAHNEQFF
CDR3nt: TGTGCCAGCCGTCTTTGGGCGCACAATGAGCAGTTCTTC
abundance: .
v_gene: TRBV5-5
j_gene: TRBJ2-1
d_gene: .

CDR3aa: CASSAPTGMLSGNTIYF
CDR3nt: TGTGCCAGCAGCGCGCCGACAGGGATGCTCTCTGGAAACACCATATATTTT
abundance: few
v_gene: TRBV9
j_gene: TRBJ1-3
d_gene: TRBD1

CDR3aa: CASIIGQYYGYTF
CDR3nt: TGTGCCAGCATTATAGGACAGTACTATGGCTACACCTTC
abundance: few
v_gene: TRBV6-1
j_gene: TRBJ1-2
d_gene: .

CDR3aa: CASRDELGWSNQPQHF
CDR3nt: TGTGCCAGCAGGGACGAATTAGGGTGGAGCAATCAGCCCCAGCATTTT
abundance: .
v_gene: TRBV2
j_gene: TRBJ1-5
d_gene: .

CDR3aa: CASRTSRGPSYGYTF
CDR3nt: TGTGCCAGCAGAACAAGTAGGGGTCCGAGCTATGGCTACACCTTC
abundance: .
v_gene: TRBV6-5
j_gene: TRBJ1-2
d_gene: .

CDR3aa: CATRGGTKNIQYF
CDR3nt: TGTGCCACACGGGGCGGGACCAAAAACATTCAGTACTTC
abundance: .
v_gene: TRBV6-6
j_gene: TRBJ2-4
d_gene: .

CDR3aa: CASRIGQGVYGYTF
CDR3nt: TGTGCCAGCAGGATAGGACAGGGGGTCTATGGCTACACCTTC
abundance: .
v_gene: TRBV6-1
j_gene: TRBJ1-2
d_gene: TRBD1

CDR3aa: CASSITEFETQYF
CDR3nt: TGTGCCAGCAGCATTACGGAATTCGAGACCCAGTACTTC
abundance: .
v_gene: TRBV21-1
j_gene: TRBJ2-5
d_gene: .

CDR3aa: CSVVVGNEQYF
CDR3nt: TGCAGCGTTGTAGTAGGGAACGAGCAGTACTTC
abundance: .
v_gene: TRBV29-1
j_gene: TRBJ2-7
d_gene: .

CDR3aa: CASRRTSGTGGADTQYF
CDR3nt: TGTGCCAGCAGAAGAACCTCCGGGACAGGGGGCGCAGATACGCAGTATTTT
abundance: .
v_gene: TRBV27
j_gene: TRBJ2-3
d_gene: TRBD1

CDR3aa: CASSLQGTGIYEQYF
CDR3nt: TGTGCCAGCAGTCTACAGGGGACAGGGATCTACGAGCAGTACTTC
abundance: few
v_gene: TRBV27
j_gene: TRBJ2-7
d_gene: TRBD1

CDR3aa: CASSLWSGGGQPQHF
CDR3nt: TGTGCCAGCAGTTTATGGTCAGGGGGTGGCCAGCCCCAGCATTTT
abundance: .
v_gene: TRBV28
j_gene: TRBJ1-5
d_gene: TRBD1

CDR3aa: CASSKSGTGGTEAFF
CDR3nt: TGCGCCAGCAGTAAATCCGGGACAGGGGGCACTGAAGCTTTCTTT
abundance: .
v_gene: TRBV10-1
j_gene: TRBJ1-1
d_gene: TRBD1

CDR3aa: CAISESSGVLEQYF
CDR3nt: TGTGCCATCAGTGAAAGTAGCGGTGTCTTAGAGCAGTACTTC
abundance: medium-sized
v_gene: TRBV10-3
j_gene: TRBJ2-7
d_gene: .

CDR3aa: CASSSQGAAGNTIYF
CDR3nt: TGTGCCAGCAGCTCCCAGGGGGCAGCTGGAAACACCATATATTTT
abundance: .
v_gene: TRBV7-2
j_gene: TRBJ1-3
d_gene: TRBD1

CDR3aa: CASSHQRPRSSYNSPLHF
CDR3nt: TGTGCCAGCAGCCACCAAAGGCCGAGGAGCTCCTATAATTCACCCCTCCACTTT
abundance: .
v_gene: TRBV27
j_gene: TRBJ1-6
d_gene: .

CDR3aa: CASSIAPVSSYEQYF
CDR3nt: TGTGCCAGTAGTATCGCCCCGGTTAGCTCCTACGAGCAGTACTTC
abundance: .
v_gene: TRBV19
j_gene: TRBJ2-7
d_gene: .

CDR3aa: CASSPPANNSPLHF
CDR3nt: TGTGCCAGCAGCCCTCCGGCCAACAATTCACCCCTCCACTTT
abundance: .
v_gene: TRBV14
j_gene: TRBJ1-6
d_gene: .

CDR3aa: CASSPTRGLDRTLAQYF
CDR3nt: TGTGCCAGCAGTCCCACCCGAGGACTAGATCGTACGTTGGCCCAGTACTTC
abundance: medium-sized
v_gene: TRBV27
j_gene: TRBJ2-5
d_gene: TRBD2

CDR3aa: CASRFGGQGYEQYF
CDR3nt: TGTGCCAGCCGTTTTGGGGGACAGGGCTACGAGCAGTACTTC
abundance: .
v_gene: TRBV25-1
j_gene: TRBJ2-7
d_gene: TRBD1

CDR3aa: CATSRDQGIYNEQFF
CDR3nt: TGTGCCACCAGCAGAGATCAGGGCATCTACAATGAGCAGTTCTTC
abundance: .
v_gene: TRBV15
j_gene: TRBJ2-1
d_gene: .

CDR3aa: CAWSVGRGGGIAKNIQYF
CDR3nt: TGTGCCTGGAGTGTGGGCCGTGGGGGTGGGATAGCCAAAAACATTCAGTACTTC
abundance: .
v_gene: TRBV30
j_gene: TRBJ2-4
d_gene: .

CDR3aa: CASSPRQGSTDTQYF
CDR3nt: TGTGCCAGCAGCCCTCGACAGGGGAGTACAGATACGCAGTATTTT
abundance: .
v_gene: TRBV7-6
j_gene: TRBJ2-3
d_gene: TRBD1

CDR3aa: CASSRGQGAADTQYF
CDR3nt: TGCGCCAGCAGCCGCGGACAGGGGGCCGCAGATACGCAGTATTTT
abundance: .
v_gene: TRBV5-1
j_gene: TRBJ2-3
d_gene: TRBD1

CDR3aa: CAWTGQGNEKLFF
CDR3nt: TGTGCCTGGACGGGACAGGGTAATGAAAAACTGTTTTTT
abundance: .
v_gene: TRBV30
j_gene: TRBJ1-4
d_gene: TRBD1

CDR3aa: CASSPRGGAGIDEQYF
CDR3nt: TGTGCCAGCAGCCCAAGAGGGGGAGCGGGGATCGACGAGCAGTACTTC
abundance: few
v_gene: TRBV7-8
j_gene: TRBJ2-7
d_gene: .

CDR3aa: CASSFINSEDTQYF
CDR3nt: TGCGCCAGCAGCTTTATAAATTCTGAAGATACGCAGTATTTT
abundance: medium-sized
v_gene: TRBV5-1
j_gene: TRBJ2-3
d_gene: .